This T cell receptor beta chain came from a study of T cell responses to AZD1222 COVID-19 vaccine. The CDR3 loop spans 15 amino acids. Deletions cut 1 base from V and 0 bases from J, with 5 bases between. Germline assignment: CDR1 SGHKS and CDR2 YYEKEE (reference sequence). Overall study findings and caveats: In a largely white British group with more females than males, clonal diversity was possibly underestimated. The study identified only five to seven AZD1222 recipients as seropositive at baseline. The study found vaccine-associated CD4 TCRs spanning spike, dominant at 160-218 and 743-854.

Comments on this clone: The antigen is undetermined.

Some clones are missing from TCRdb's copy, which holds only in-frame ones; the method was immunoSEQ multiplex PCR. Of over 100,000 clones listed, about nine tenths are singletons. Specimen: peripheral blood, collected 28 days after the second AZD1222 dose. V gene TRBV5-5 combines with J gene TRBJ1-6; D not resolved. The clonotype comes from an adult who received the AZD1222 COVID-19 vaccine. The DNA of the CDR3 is TGTGCCAGCAGCTTGCGGGACTCCTATAATTCACCCCTCCACTTT. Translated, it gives CASSLRDSYNSPLHF.